Listed below are T cell receptor beta chains from one sample, sequenced in a study of regulatory T cells in long-lasting Graves disease. Via MiXCR, TCRdb re-called the multiplex PCR reads, giving one row per CDR3 protein. The table lists 300,000 or so distinct CDR3 sequences, about 20% of them singletons. Sequencing used peripheral blood mononuclear cells (PBMCs), obtained when the disease was refractory, from a patient treated with antithyroid drugs. These receptors were collected from a female donor with Graves disease. The CDR3 runs from the conserved cysteine through the conserved F or W. D genes are given only for firm matches. Clone size, where shown, is once, few, many, or a class for clones that have expanded.

J	V	size	D	DNA	CDR3
TRBJ2-7	TRBV30	few	NA	TGTGCCTGGAGTGTAAAGGGCCCCTACGAGCAGTACTTC	CAWSVKGPYEQYF
TRBJ2-7	TRBV7-2	many	TRBD2	TGTGCCAGCAGCTTGACTAGCGGTTCCTACGAGCAGTACTTC	CASSLTSGSYEQYF
TRBJ2-7	TRBV7-2	NA	NA	TGTGCCAGCAGCCCCGCCGGGGCGGATTACGAGCAGTACTTC	CASSPAGADYEQYF
TRBJ2-7	TRBV30	NA	TRBD1	TGTGCCTGGAGGCGATCCGGGACAGGCTACGAGCAGTACTTC	CAWRRSGTGYEQYF
TRBJ2-5	TRBV7-9	few	NA	TGTGCCAGCAGCCGGCGGCAGCTGAGTAACTTACAAGAGACCCAGTACTTC	CASSRRQLSNLQETQYF
TRBJ1-2	TRBV7-2	NA	TRBD1	TGTGCCAGCAGCCTAAAGTGGGACAGGTCCATATCCCGCTATGGCTACACCTTC	CASSLKWDRSISRYGYTF
TRBJ1-1	TRBV7-2	few	NA	TGTGCCAGCAGCTTAATACCACGGGAGGAGGGCACTGAAGCTTTCTTT	CASSLIPREEGTEAFF
TRBJ2-2	TRBV11-1	many	TRBD1	TGTGCCAGCAGCCCATCGTGGGGGACAGGGAACACCGGGGAGCTGTTTTTT	CASSPSWGTGNTGELFF
TRBJ1-4	TRBV7-9	few	TRBD1	TGTGCCAGCAGTAGACAGGGAACTAATGAAAAACTGTTTTTT	CASSRQGTNEKLFF
TRBJ1-5	TRBV20-1	NA	NA	TGCAGTGCTAGCAAAGGTTCTGCCAATCAGCCCCAGCATTTT	CSASKGSANQPQHF
TRBJ2-7	TRBV20-1	NA	TRBD2	TGCAGTGCTAGCTACGGCCTAGCGGGAGGACAGGCCTACGAGCAGTACTTC	CSASYGLAGGQAYEQYF
TRBJ2-7	TRBV27	many	NA	TGTGCCAGCGCTCCCGGCGGCTCCTACGAGCAGTACTTC	CASAPGGSYEQYF
TRBJ1-1	TRBV14	NA	NA	TGTGCCAGCAGCCTTAACAGGGAATGGACTGAAGCTTTCTTT	CASSLNREWTEAFF
TRBJ2-3	TRBV5-1	few	NA	TGCGCCAGCGCTCGGGGGACCACTAGCACAGATACGCAGTATTTT	CASARGTTSTDTQYF
TRBJ2-4	TRBV11-2	many	TRBD1	TGTGCCAGCAGCCCTTGGGACAGGGGGGTAACTCTAGCCAAAAACATTCAGTACTTC	CASSPWDRGVTLAKNIQYF
TRBJ1-2	TRBV7-9	NA	TRBD1	TGTGCCAGCGGAGTTACCATGACAGGGAGATATGGCTACACCTTC	CASGVTMTGRYGYTF
TRBJ2-7	TRBV12-3/TRBV12-4	many	TRBD1	TGTGCCAGCAGCAAGACAGGGGAGTTACTCTACTACGAGCAGTACTTC	CASSKTGELLYYEQYF
TRBJ1-4	TRBV7-9	NA	NA	TGTGCCAGCATTGTTGCAACTAATGAAAAACTGTTTTTT	CASIVATNEKLFF
TRBJ2-7	TRBV10-3	many	NA	TGTGCCATCAGTGTACAGGGTTTAGGTTACGAGCAGTACTTC	CAISVQGLGYEQYF
TRBJ1-2	TRBV28	many	NA	TGTGCCAGCACTTCTAAGCGGCGGTATGGCTACACCTTC	CASTSKRRYGYTF
TRBJ2-7	TRBV11-3	few	TRBD2	TGTGCCAGCAGCCGTTCCGGGACTAGCGGGTACGAGCAGTACTTC	CASSRSGTSGYEQYF
TRBJ1-5	TRBV7-3	NA	NA	TGTGCCAGCAGCCCCCGGCCAGGGATGAAAAATCAGCCCCAGCATTTT	CASSPRPGMKNQPQHF
TRBJ1-3	TRBV5-1	NA	NA	TGCGCCAGCAGCTTCGGGGAGAGGTCTGGAAACACCATATATTTT	CASSFGERSGNTIYF
TRBJ2-7	TRBV12-3/TRBV12-4	many	NA	TGTGCCAGCAGTAAAACAGGGTACTACGAGCAGTACTTC	CASSKTGYYEQYF
TRBJ1-2	TRBV7-2	many	NA	TGTGCCAGCAGCTTAGACGGGACAAGGGCGGGCTACACCTTC	CASSLDGTRAGYTF
TRBJ1-2	TRBV20-1	many	NA	TGCAGTGCTCTTTCCCTCCGGGGAGTGGGCTACACCTTC	CSALSLRGVGYTF
TRBJ2-7	TRBV28	many	NA	TGTGCCAGCAGTTTCGGACAGCCTTTCTCCTACGAGCAGTACTTC	CASSFGQPFSYEQYF
TRBJ2-5	TRBV27	many	NA	TGTGCCAGCAGTTTAGGGGGGGCTATCCTAGAGACCCAGTACTTC	CASSLGGAILETQYF
TRBJ2-7	TRBV7-8	many	TRBD2	TGTGCCAGCAGCCGTGGACTAGCGGGAGTATACGAGCAGTACTTC	CASSRGLAGVYEQYF
TRBJ2-7	TRBV6-1	many	NA	TGTGCCAGCAGGAACCACATAGTCGGGACGGACTCCTACGAGCAGTACTTC	CASRNHIVGTDSYEQYF
TRBJ2-5	TRBV4-1	NA	NA	TGCGCCAGCAGCCAAGATTGGGGGTGGGGTCAGCAAGAGACCCAGTACTTC	CASSQDWGWGQQETQYF
TRBJ2-7	TRBV20-1	few	NA	TGCAGTGCCCCGAAGGAGGGGGGAGTTGGGGAGCAGTACTTC	CSAPKEGGVGEQYF
TRBJ1-2	TRBV20-1	NA	NA	TGCAGTGCTAGGCAGGACAACTATGGCTACACCTTC	CSARQDNYGYTF
TRBJ1-1	TRBV5-1	NA	TRBD1	TGCGTCAGCAGCTTGGTAGGGGGCTACACTGAAGCTTTCTTT	CVSSLVGGYTEAFF
TRBJ1-1	TRBV27	many	NA	TGTGCCAGCAGTTTTGTCAAGAACACTGAAGCTTTCTTT	CASSFVKNTEAFF
TRBJ1-2	TRBV10-3	few	NA	TGTGCCATCACCCGAGCTGTAGATAACTATGGCTACACCTTC	CAITRAVDNYGYTF
TRBJ1-2	TRBV7-6	few	TRBD1	TGTGCCAGCAAAGGGCAGGGGGCCAGTGGCTACACCTTC	CASKGQGASGYTF
TRBJ1-5	TRBV6-1	many	NA	TGTGCCAGCAATTTGCCGGCAGGGAAGTCCAAGGATCAGCCCCAGCATTTT	CASNLPAGKSKDQPQHF
TRBJ1-2	TRBV7-2	many	NA	TGTGCCAGCAGCAAAGGGCGGGGTGAGGGAGGCTACACCTTC	CASSKGRGEGGYTF
TRBJ1-4	TRBV7-9	few	NA	TGTGCCAGCAGCTGGGGGCAAATTAATGAAAAACTGTTTTTT	CASSWGQINEKLFF
TRBJ2-5	TRBV6-1	many	TRBD2	TGTGCCAGCAGCGCCCCGACTAGCGGAGAGACCCAGTACTTC	CASSAPTSGETQYF
TRBJ2-7	TRBV2	many	NA	TGTGCCAGCAGCGGGGGATCCTACGAGCAGTACTTC	CASSGGSYEQYF
TRBJ2-7	TRBV7-9	NA	NA	TGTGCCAGCAGCTTAGATTATGTGCCGAGACTCTACGAGCAGTACTTC	CASSLDYVPRLYEQYF
TRBJ1-1	TRBV27	many	NA	TGTGCCAGCAGTTTATCGTATCAGGTGAACACTGAAGCTTTCTTT	CASSLSYQVNTEAFF
TRBJ1-5	TRBV30	many	NA	TGTGCCTGGAGTGTAGGGGCCAACAATCAGCCCCAGCATTTT	CAWSVGANNQPQHF
TRBJ1-1	TRBV6-2/TRBV6-3	NA	NA	TGTGCCAGCAGTTATGGGTGGGTGGGGAACACTGAAGCTTTCTTT	CASSYGWVGNTEAFF
TRBJ2-5	TRBV24-1	NA	NA	TGTGCCACCAGTTCGACGCAAGAGACCCAGTACTTC	CATSSTQETQYF
TRBJ1-4	TRBV3-1	few	TRBD1	TGTGCCAGCAGAGCTCGGAAACAGGGGGCGCCGTGGACTAATGAAAAACTGTTTTTT	CASRARKQGAPWTNEKLFF